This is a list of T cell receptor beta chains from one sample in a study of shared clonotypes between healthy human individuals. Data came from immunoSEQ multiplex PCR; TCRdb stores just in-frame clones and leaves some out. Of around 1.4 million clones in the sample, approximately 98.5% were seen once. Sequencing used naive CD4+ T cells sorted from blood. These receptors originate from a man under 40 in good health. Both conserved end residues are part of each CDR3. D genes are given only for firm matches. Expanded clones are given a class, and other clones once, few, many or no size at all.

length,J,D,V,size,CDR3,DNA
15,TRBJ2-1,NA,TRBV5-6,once,CASSLPQHVRNEQFF,TGTGCCAGCAGCTTGCCCCAACATGTACGCAATGAGCAGTTCTTC
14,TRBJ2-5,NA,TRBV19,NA,CASSISSFQETQYF,TGTGCCAGTAGTATCTCCAGCTTCCAAGAGACCCAGTACTTC
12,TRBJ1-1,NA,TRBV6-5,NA,CASSKGYTEAFF,TGTGCCAGCAGCAAAGGGTACACTGAAGCTTTCTTT
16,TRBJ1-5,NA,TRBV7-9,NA,CASSFSEQGFNQPQHF,TGTGCCAGCAGCTTTTCCGAACAGGGTTTCAATCAGCCCCAGCATTTT
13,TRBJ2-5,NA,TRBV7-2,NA,CASSLPNQETQYF,TGTGCCAGCAGCTTACCGAATCAAGAGACCCAGTACTTC
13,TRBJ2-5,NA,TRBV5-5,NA,CASSHRVEETQYF,TGTGCCAGCAGCCACAGGGTAGAAGAGACCCAGTACTTC
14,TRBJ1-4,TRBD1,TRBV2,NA,CASRDRGRGEKLFF,TGTGCCAGCAGGGACAGGGGGCGCGGTGAAAAACTGTTTTTT
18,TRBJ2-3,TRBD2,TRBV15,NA,CATSRDPPTSVAVDTQYF,TGTGCCACCAGCAGAGATCCCCCGACTAGCGTCGCGGTAGATACGCAGTATTTT
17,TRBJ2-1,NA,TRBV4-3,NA,CASSHRDTGLRNGEQFF,TGCGCCAGCAGCCATCGCGATACGGGACTTAGAAACGGTGAGCAGTTCTTC
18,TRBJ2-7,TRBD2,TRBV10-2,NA,CASSVVRGLAGAKYEQYF,TGCGCCAGCAGTGTAGTCAGGGGGCTAGCGGGAGCGAAATACGAGCAGTACTTC
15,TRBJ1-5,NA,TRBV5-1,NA,CASSLAGVSNQPQHF,TGCGCCAGCAGCTTGGCCGGGGTGAGTAATCAGCCCCAGCATTTT
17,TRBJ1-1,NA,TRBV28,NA,CASSLLVPEGTNTEAFF,TGTGCCAGCAGTTTATTAGTCCCGGAGGGGACGAACACTGAAGCTTTCTTT
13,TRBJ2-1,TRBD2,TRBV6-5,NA,CASGSGSFNEQFF,TGTGCCAGCGGTAGCGGGAGCTTTAATGAGCAGTTCTTC
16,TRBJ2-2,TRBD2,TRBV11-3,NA,CASSSITSGRIGELFF,TGTGCCAGCAGCTCAATAACTAGCGGGAGAATTGGGGAGCTGTTTTTT
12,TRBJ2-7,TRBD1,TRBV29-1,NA,CSVDRGSDEQYF,TGCAGCGTCGACAGGGGGAGCGACGAGCAGTACTTC
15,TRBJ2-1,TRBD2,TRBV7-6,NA,CASRPGTSGPNEQFF,TGTGCCAGCAGACCCGGGACTAGCGGCCCCAATGAGCAGTTCTTC
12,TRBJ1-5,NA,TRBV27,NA,CASSSRSGPQHF,TGTGCCAGCAGTTCCCGCTCCGGGCCCCAGCATTTT
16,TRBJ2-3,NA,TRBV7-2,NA,CASSGFRRISTDTQYF,TGTGCCAGCAGCGGGTTTAGAAGGATCAGCACAGATACGCAGTATTTT
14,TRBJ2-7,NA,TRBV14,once,CASSQGGRLLEQYF,TGTGCCAGCAGCCAAGGGGGCAGGCTACTGGAGCAGTACTTC
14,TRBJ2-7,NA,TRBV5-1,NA,CASSRGTLYYEQYF,TGCGCCAGCAGCAGAGGGACACTCTACTACGAGCAGTACTTC
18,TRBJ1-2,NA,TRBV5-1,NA,CASSLGGPGGLANYGYTF,TGCGCCAGCAGCTTGGGTGGTCCCGGAGGCCTCGCTAACTATGGCTACACCTTC
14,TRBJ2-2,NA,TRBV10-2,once,CASGGMSLTGELFF,TGCGCCAGCGGGGGAATGTCTCTCACCGGGGAGCTGTTTTTT
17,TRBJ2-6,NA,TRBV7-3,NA,CASSPLGRETGANVLTF,TGTGCCAGCAGCCCTCTGGGTCGCGAGACTGGGGCCAACGTCCTGACTTTC
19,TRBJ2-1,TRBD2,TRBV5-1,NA,CASSLSPSGSPPLYNEQFF,TGCGCCAGCAGCTTATCGCCTAGCGGGAGTCCACCTCTCTACAATGAGCAGTTCTTC
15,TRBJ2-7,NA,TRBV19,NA,CASSMRRGSSYEQYF,TGTGCCAGTAGTATGCGACGGGGAAGCTCCTACGAGCAGTACTTC
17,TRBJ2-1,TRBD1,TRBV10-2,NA,CASSDLPSRGRINEQFF,TGCGCCAGCAGTGATTTGCCGTCCAGGGGGCGCATCAATGAGCAGTTCTTC
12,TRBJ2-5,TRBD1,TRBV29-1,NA,CSVFGQGETQYF,TGCAGCGTTTTCGGACAGGGCGAGACCCAGTACTTC
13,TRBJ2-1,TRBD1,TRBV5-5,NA,CASSLKGANEQFF,TGTGCCAGCAGCTTAAAGGGGGCGAATGAGCAGTTCTTC
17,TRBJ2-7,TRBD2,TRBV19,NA,CASSIEKGLAGDYEQYF,TGTGCCAGTAGTATAGAGAAAGGACTAGCGGGAGACTACGAGCAGTACTTC
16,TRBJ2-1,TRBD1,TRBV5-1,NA,CASSLALTGSYNEQFF,TGCGCCAGCAGCTTGGCCCTGACAGGGTCCTACAATGAGCAGTTCTTC
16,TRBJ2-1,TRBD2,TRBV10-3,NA,CAISAGLAGGNNEQFF,TGTGCCATCAGTGCGGGACTAGCGGGAGGGAACAATGAGCAGTTCTTC
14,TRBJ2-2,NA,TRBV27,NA,CASSPGTNTGELFF,TGTGCCAGCAGTCCAGGAACGAACACCGGGGAGCTGTTTTTT
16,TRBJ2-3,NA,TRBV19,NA,CASSIWAGLSTDTQYF,TGTGCCAGTAGTATATGGGCGGGACTTAGCACAGATACGCAGTATTTT
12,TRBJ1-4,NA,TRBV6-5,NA,CASMGGNEKLFF,TGTGCCAGCATGGGTGGGAATGAAAAACTGTTTTTT
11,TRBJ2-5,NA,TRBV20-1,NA,CSARVRETQYF,TGCAGTGCTAGAGTACGAGAGACCCAGTACTTC
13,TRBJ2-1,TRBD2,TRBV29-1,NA,CSAERDLFNEQFF,TGCAGCGCAGAGCGGGACCTATTTAATGAGCAGTTCTTC
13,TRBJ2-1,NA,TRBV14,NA,CASSQDPGYEQFF,TGTGCCAGCAGCCAAGACCCGGGATATGAGCAGTTCTTC
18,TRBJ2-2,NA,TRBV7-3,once,CASSPGEFAWGETGELFF,TGTGCCAGCAGCCCTGGGGAATTTGCCTGGGGGGAAACCGGGGAGCTGTTTTTT
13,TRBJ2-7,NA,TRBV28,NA,CASSRTLSYEQYF,TGTGCCAGCAGCCGGACTCTTTCCTACGAGCAGTACTTC
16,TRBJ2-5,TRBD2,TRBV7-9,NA,CASSVGTSGSGETQYF,TGTGCCAGCAGCGTTGGGACTAGCGGGAGTGGGGAGACCCAGTACTTC
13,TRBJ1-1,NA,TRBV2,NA,CASTRVLNTEAFF,TGTGCCAGCACCCGAGTTTTGAACACTGAAGCTTTCTTT
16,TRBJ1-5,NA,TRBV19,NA,CASNTAAPLDTQPQHF,TGTGCCAGTAATACAGCTGCACCTTTGGACACTCAGCCCCAGCATTTT
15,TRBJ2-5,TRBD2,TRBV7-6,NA,CASSEIAGGPETQYF,TGTGCCAGCAGCGAGATAGCGGGAGGGCCCGAGACCCAGTACTTC
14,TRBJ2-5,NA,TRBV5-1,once,CASSLGQVQETQYF,TGCGCCAGCAGCTTGGGGCAGGTACAAGAGACCCAGTACTTC
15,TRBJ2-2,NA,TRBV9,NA,CASSQQGSNTGELFF,TGTGCCAGCAGCCAACAGGGATCGAACACCGGGGAGCTGTTTTTT
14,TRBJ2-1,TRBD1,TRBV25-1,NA,CASSEGQGFNEQFF,TGTGCCAGCAGTGAGGGACAGGGGTTCAATGAGCAGTTCTTC
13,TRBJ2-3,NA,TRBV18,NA,CASSRDFTDTQYF,TGTGCCAGCTCTCGGGACTTCACAGATACGCAGTATTTT
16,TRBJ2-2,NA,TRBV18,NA,CASSPPRGKRTGELFF,TGTGCCAGCTCACCACCACGAGGTAAGAGGACCGGGGAGCTGTTTTTT
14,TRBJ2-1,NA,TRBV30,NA,CAAPAGKGYNEQFF,TGTGCCGCCCCCGCAGGTAAGGGGTACAATGAGCAGTTCTTC
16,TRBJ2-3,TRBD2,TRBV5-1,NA,CASSLSLAGGVDTQYF,TGCGCCAGCAGCTTGAGTCTAGCGGGAGGTGTAGATACGCAGTATTTT
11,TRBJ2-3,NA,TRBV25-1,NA,CASSQTDTQYF,TGTGCCAGCAGCCAAACAGATACGCAGTATTTT
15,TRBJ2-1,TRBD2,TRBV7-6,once,CASSSPSGSYNEQFF,TGTGCCAGCAGCTCCCCTAGCGGCTCCTACAATGAGCAGTTCTTC